These 20 T cell receptor beta chains were sequenced from one sample in a study of blood T cell repertoires in COVID-19. Some clones are missing from TCRdb's copy, which holds only in-frame ones; the method was immunoSEQ multiplex PCR. Of 250,000 to 350,000 clones in the sample, around 90% are singletons; the top ten hold roughly 2.5%. Source material: PBMCs or T cells enriched from blood (not recorded which). These receptors were taken from a man aged 60 to 69 who had recovered from COVID-19.

The J gene is TRBJ1-1, the V gene TRBV6-4; 8 bases line up with TRBD1. This CDR3 is 13 amino acids long. The germline gives CDR1 MRHNA, CDR2 SNTAGT. The V segment lost 6 bases and the J segment 1 base; nucleotides outside the gene matches: 1. CDR3 DNA: TGTGCCAGCAGCAGGGGGCGGAACACTGAAGCTTTCTTT. It is translated as CASSRGRNTEAFF.

This sequence joins TRBV5-1 and TRBJ2-3; 12 nucleotides align to TRBD2. The CDR3 sequence is 17 residues long. Germline CDR1 and CDR2: SGHRS and YFSETQ. V lost 2 bases and J lost 4; bases outside the gene matches: 8. CDR3 nucleotide sequence: TGCGCCAGCAGCTTATCTAGCGGGGGGGCGGGCCCAGATACGCAGTATTTT. Amino acid sequence: CASSLSSGGAGPDTQYF.

This chain links TRBV5-4 with TRBJ1-2; 8 positions match TRBD1. Germline CDR1 SGHNT, CDR2 YYREEE (reference sequence). Unmatched junction bases numbered 10, after V lost 1 base and J lost 8 bases. This CDR3 region has 15 residues. CDR3 protein: CASSLYQGAVRGYTF. The CDR3 DNA follows: TGTGCCAGCAGCTTGTATCAGGGGGCAGTACGCGGCTACACCTTC.

The chain uses TRBV19 and TRBJ2-7, with 11 bases aligning to TRBD2. V trimming: 4 bases; J trimming: 6 bases; junction bases outside the gene matches: 5. CDR3 size: 14 residues. The germline gives CDR1 LNHDA, CDR2 SQIVND (reference sequence). CDR3 in amino acids: CASSKLAGDSEQYF. For the CDR3, the DNA is TGTGCCAGTAGTAAACTAGCGGGAGACTCCGAGCAGTACTTC.

V gene TRBV7-8 combines with J gene TRBJ1-3; D unresolved. Looked up from germline, CDR1 is SGHVS and CDR2 is FQNEAQ. V was cut by 2 bases and J by 1 base, with 6 bases left in between. This CDR3 is built from 14 residues. The CDR3 sequence is CASSLTVSGNTIYF. CDR3 sequence (DNA): TGTGCCAGCAGCTTAACGGTGTCTGGAAACACCATATATTTT.

The rearrangement uses TRBV5-4 and TRBJ1-6, with 8 bases that match TRBD1. The junction had 2 bases not matched to a gene; V was cut back by 2 bases and J by 7 bases. From germline, CDR1 is SGHNT and CDR2 YYREEE (reference sequence). The CDR3 length is 14 residues. The CDR3 region has the DNA TGTGCCAGCAGCTTCGGACAGGGAAATTCACCCCTCCACTTT. Translation gives CASSFGQGNSPLHF.

The chain has TRBV7-6 and TRBJ2-2, with 7 bases matching TRBD1. The V gene's germline CDR1 is SGHVS and CDR2 FNYEAQ. This CDR3 region has 14 residues. V trimming: 2 bases; J trimming: 5 bases; junction bases outside the gene matches: 2. CDR3 region: CASSLHRGTGELFF. The CDR3 DNA sequence: TGTGCCAGCAGCTTACACAGGGGAACCGGGGAGCTGTTTTTT.

V and J are TRBV2 and TRBJ2-1, with 10 bases fitting TRBD2. The ends lost 4 bases at V and 0 bases at J; junction bases unmatched: 3. The CDR3 has 16 residues. In germline, CDR1 is SNHLY, CDR2 FYNNEI. CDR3 nucleotide sequence: TGTGCCAGCAGTGGCGGACTAGCGGCCTCCTACAATGAGCAGTTCTTC. Translating it yields CASSGGLAASYNEQFF. Full variable domain (remainder filled in from reference TRBV2 and TRBJ2-1): EPEVTQTPSHQVTQMGQEVILRCVPISNHLYFYWYRQILGQKVEFLVSFYNNEISEKSEIFDDQFSVERPDGSNFTLKIRSTKLEDSAMYFCASSGGLAASYNEQFFGPGTRLTVL.

On this clone itself: Other DNA sequences of this sample code for an identical CDR3. The rearrangement uses TRBV5-1 and TRBJ2-7; 9 bases are a match to TRBD1. The germline V gene encodes CDR1 SGHRS and CDR2 YFSETQ. The CDR3 runs 15 residues. The trim removed 0 bases at V and 3 bases at J, leaving 4 bases unmatched. In DNA form, the CDR3 reads TGCGCCAGCAGCTTGGGTGGACAGGGGAGCTACGAGCAGTACTTC. Protein sequence: CASSLGGQGSYEQYF.

The V and J genes are TRBV7-8 and TRBJ1-4; no reliable D call. Germline V gene data show CDR1 as SGHVS and CDR2 as FQNEAQ. Trimming stripped 0 bases from V and 0 bases from J, with 5 bases between. CDR3 size: 15 residues. The CDR3 bases are TGTGCCAGCAGCTTAGCCGGTGCAACTAATGAAAAACTGTTTTTT. Residues: CASSLAGATNEKLFF. Based on the CDR3 plus reference TRBV7-8 and TRBJ1-4, the full variable domain is GAGVSQSPRYKVAKRGQDVALRCDPISGHVSLFWYQQALGQGPEFLTYFQNEAQLDKSGLPSDRFFAERPEGSVSTLKIQRTQQEDSAVYLCASSLAGATNEKLFFGSGTQLSVL.

The chain couples TRBV7-2 to TRBJ2-5; D might be TRBD1 (5 bases). Germline V gives CDR1 SGHTA, CDR2 FQGNSA. This CDR3 is built from 15 residues. The germline V and J ends were trimmed by 2 bases and 4 bases, with 14 bases remaining between them. The CDR3: CASSLMGDSSETQYF. The CDR3, as DNA: TGTGCCAGCAGCTTAATGGGTGACAGCTCAGAGACCCAGTACTTC.

The chain combines TRBV3-1 (or the pseudogene TRBV3-2) with TRBJ2-7; 7 nucleotides agree with TRBD1. Germline values: CDR1 LGHDT, CDR2 YNNKEL (reference sequence). The CDR3 spans 19 residues. The junction had 25 bases not matched to a gene; V was cut back by 6 bases and J by 5 bases. In DNA form, the CDR3 reads TGTGCCAGCAGAGGATTCGACAGGGACGAGGGGCGGGTTCGCCACGAGCAGTACTTC. Translated, it gives CASRGFDRDEGRVRHEQYF.

This clone was counted only a few times. The V call is TRBV12-3 or TRBV12-4, the J call TRBJ2-5; D unclear. V was trimmed by 5 bases and J by 6 bases, leaving 13 bases between them. The CDR3 is 13 residues long. CDR3 protein: CASSPRNAKTQYF. The CDR3 coding sequence is TGTGCCAGCAGTCCACGTAACGCGAAGACCCAGTACTTC.

The chain joins TRBV3-1 (or the pseudogene TRBV3-2) to TRBJ1-6, with D hard to call. The CDR3 runs 14 residues. The germline CDR1 and CDR2 sequences are LGHDT and YNNKEL (reference sequence). Trimming took off 0 bases at V and 9 bases at J, with 9 bases between the two ends. The CDR3 bases are TGTGCCAGCAGCCAAGATTACATAATTTCACCCCTCCACTTT. Translating gives CASSQDYIISPLHF.

The count of this clone is one. The V and J genes are TRBV5-1 and TRBJ2-2; D is perhaps TRBD2 (5 bases). Trimming took off 2 bases at V and 5 bases at J, with 13 bases between the two ends. The CDR3 consists of 15 residues. Germline CDR1 reads SGHRS; CDR2 reads YFSETQ. The CDR3 sequence is CASSFEGLDTGELFF. The CDR3 bases are TGCGCCAGCAGCTTTGAGGGTTTGGATACCGGGGAGCTGTTTTTT.

The chain combines TRBV19 with TRBJ1-5; 8 bases are shared with TRBD1. CDR1 LNHDA and CDR2 SQIVND come from the germline V gene (reference sequence). This CDR3 has 14 amino acids. With V trimmed by 8 bases and J by 0 bases, 3 bases remained unmatched. CDR3 region: CASRTGGSNQPQHF. The CDR3 DNA sequence: TGTGCCAGTCGAACAGGGGGTAGCAATCAGCCCCAGCATTTT.

The genes are TRBV7-2 and TRBJ2-7, with 8 bases aligning to TRBD1. Germline assignment: CDR1 SGHTA and CDR2 FQGNSA. V lost 3 bases to trimming and J lost 3 bases; unmatched junction nucleotides: 7. The CDR3 consists of 15 residues. For the CDR3, the DNA is TGTGCCAGCAGCTTCTCCCCAGGGGGCGGCTACGAGCAGTACTTC. Translating gives CASSFSPGGGYEQYF.

This chain uses TRBV27 with TRBJ1-5; D may be TRBD1 (6 bases). The CDR3 runs to 13 residues. Germline V gene lookup returns CDR1 MNHEY and CDR2 SMNVEV (reference sequence). The ends were cut back, 6 bases at V and 6 bases at J, with 12 bases in the middle. CDR3 sequence reads: CASRKQGFQPQHF. The CDR3 DNA follows: TGTGCCAGCAGAAAACAGGGATTTCAGCCCCAGCATTTT.

This chain links TRBV6-5 with TRBJ1-1; D gene ambiguous. The germline CDR1 and CDR2 sequences are MNHEY and SVGAGI. V gave up 6 bases and J gave up 0 bases, with 14 bases separating them. The CDR3 spans 15 residues. This CDR3 is CASRLQTHLNTEAFF. Here the CDR3 DNA reads TGTGCCAGCAGGCTTCAGACACACTTGAACACTGAAGCTTTCTTT.

The chain couples TRBV12-3 or TRBV12-4 to TRBJ2-3; D gene ambiguous. V lost 6 bases, J lost 2 bases, and 6 bases lay in between. The CDR3 extends over 12 amino acids. DNA of the CDR3: TGTGCCAGCAGGGCGGACACAGATACGCAGTATTTT. Translating it yields CASRADTDTQYF.